These 20 T cell receptor beta chains came from one sample sequenced in a study of neurological immune-mediated disorders. TCRdb recomputed calls from the 5' RACE reads with MiXCR, one row per CDR3 protein. The table shows about 90,000 distinct CDR3 sequences, with roughly an eighth occurring only once. Indicated time point: longitudinal time-point 2. Material: PBMCs. The receptors come from a female donor with HTLV-1-associated myelopathy (HAM/TSP).

This clonotype was observed at least ten times. The V and J genes are TRBV3-1 and TRBJ2-2; 8 bases are shared with TRBD2. This CDR3 has 17 amino acids. Trimming took 4 bases from V and 2 from J; bases not matched to a gene: 9. The germline V gene encodes CDR1 LGHDT and CDR2 YNNKEL (reference sequence). The CDR3 loop reads CASSLGQRGFNTGELFF. In DNA, the CDR3 is TGTGCCAGCAGCCTCGGTCAGCGGGGGTTTAACACCGGGGAGCTGTTTTTT.

This clonotype occurred many times. The V gene is TRBV20-1, the J gene TRBJ2-1, with 9 bases that match TRBD2. Germline V gene sequence: CDR1 DFQATT, CDR2 SNEGSKA (reference sequence). This CDR3 spans 16 amino acids. J lost 4 bases, V lost 3 bases, and 10 bases had no gene match. CDR3 region: CSASGRREGIYNEQFF. The CDR3 bases are TGCAGTGCTAGTGGTCGGCGGGAGGGGATTTACAATGAGCAGTTCTTC.

This clonotype was recorded a few times. The rearrangement joins TRBV20-1 to TRBJ1-5, with D unresolved. The germline V gene has CDR1 DFQATT and CDR2 SNEGSKA (reference sequence). The CDR3 totals 13 residues. With 3 bases removed from V and 3 bases from J, the gap between germline ends came to 9 bases. Here the CDR3 reads CSARSDPNQPQHF. Written as DNA, the CDR3 is TGCAGTGCTAGGTCGGACCCCAATCAGCCCCAGCATTTT.

Comments on this clonotype: One base away lies a much larger clone, so this may be a sequencing read error. DNA of the CDR3: TGCAGTGCTAGAAACACCGGGGTCCCCCTCGAGCAGTACTTC. It encodes CSARNTGVPLEQYF. This sequence joins TRBV20-1 and TRBJ2-7, with D perhaps matching TRBD2 (5 bases). Germline CDR1 is DFQATT and CDR2 is SNEGSKA (reference sequence). CDR3 size: 14 residues. The V and J ends lost 2 bases and 6 bases respectively, with 17 bases between them.

This clonotype was counted ten times or more. The chain joins TRBV28 to TRBJ2-5; D might be TRBD1 (5 bases). Between the trimmed V and J ends, which lost 7 bases and 4 bases, there was a span of 16 bases. The V gene's germline CDR1 is MDHEN and CDR2 SYDVKM. This CDR3 is built from 14 residues. CDR3: CASTSGPGPETQYF. Here the CDR3 DNA reads TGTGCCAGCACCTCAGGGCCCGGACCAGAGACCCAGTACTTC.

This clonotype showed up many times. This chain uses TRBV20-1 with TRBJ2-7; D is ambiguous. With 5 bases removed from V and 6 bases from J, the gap between germline ends came to 17 bases. The length of the CDR3 is 13 residues. Germline-derived CDR1 and CDR2 are DFQATT and SNEGSKA (reference sequence). The CDR3 DNA sequence: TGCAGTGCTCGGCCGGGCCTGTTATCCGAGCAGTACTTC. Its translation: CSARPGLLSEQYF.

This clonotype showed up many times. V usage is TRBV9 and J usage is TRBJ2-1; TRBD2 aligns across 14 bases. V lost 0 bases to trimming and J lost 10 bases; unmatched junction nucleotides: 9. The V gene's germline CDR1 is SGDLS and CDR2 YYNGEE. The CDR3 consists of 17 residues. The CDR3 nucleotides are TGTGCCAGCAGCGTAGGGTCGACTAGCGGGGGGGCCGGGGAGCAGTTCTTC. Protein product: CASSVGSTSGGAGEQFF.

This clonotype was seen once. The chain recombines TRBV6-6 with TRBJ2-3; 8 bases match TRBD2. The CDR3 covers 18 residues. The ends lost 6 bases at V and 6 bases at J; junction bases unmatched: 20. Germline V gene data show CDR1 as MNHNY and CDR2 as SVGAGI (reference sequence). The CDR3 region is CASSPEKTGLARSDTQYF. The DNA for the CDR3 is TGTGCCAGCAGCCCCGAGAAAACCGGACTAGCTCGCTCTGATACGCAGTATTTT.

This clonotype was counted ten times or more. This chain connects TRBV11-2 to TRBJ2-7; D unclear. The germline V gene has CDR1 SGHAT and CDR2 FQNNGV. V was trimmed by 2 bases and J by 7 bases, leaving 12 bases between them. The CDR3 has 13 residues. CDR3 DNA: TGTGCCAGCAGCTTATCCACGCTGGAAGAGCAGTACTTC. Its translation: CASSLSTLEEQYF.

This clonotype is classed as medium-sized. This rearrangement joins TRBV27 to TRBJ1-1; tentative D call: TRBD1 (6 bases). Germline lookup yields CDR1 MNHEY and CDR2 SMNVEV (reference sequence). The CDR3 consists of 15 residues. The V end lost 6 bases, the J end lost 0 bases, and 14 bases lay between the germline ends. CDR3 in DNA: TGTGCCAGCAGAAATGGACAGATCATGAACACTGAAGCTTTCTTT. Protein sequence: CASRNGQIMNTEAFF.

This clonotype showed up many times. The gene calls are TRBV13 and TRBJ1-1, with a tentative D call TRBD1 (5 bases). The length of the CDR3 is 14 residues. Between the trimmed V and J ends, which lost 1 base and 1 base, there was a span of 7 bases. Germline V gene data show CDR1 as PRHDT and CDR2 as FYEKMQ (reference sequence). The CDR3 loop reads CASSLARGNTEAFF. The CDR3 bases are TGTGCCAGCAGCTTAGCAAGGGGGAACACTGAAGCTTTCTTT.

This clonotype was detected many times. CDR3 sequence reads: CASSRDRVSTEAFF. As DNA, the CDR3 is TGCGCCAGCAGCAGGGACAGGGTGAGCACTGAAGCTTTCTTT. The chain couples TRBV5-1 to TRBJ1-1, with 9 bases lining up with TRBD1. The trim removed 4 bases at V and 4 bases at J, leaving 5 bases unmatched. This CDR3 comprises 14 residues. CDR1 and CDR2 (germline): SGHRS, YFSETQ.

The sample holds many counts of this clonotype. J is TRBJ2-1 and V is TRBV20-1, with 10 bases identical to TRBD2. The V segment lost 1 base and the J segment 4 bases; nucleotides outside the gene matches: 10. The CDR3 runs 17 residues. In germline, CDR1 is DFQATT, CDR2 SNEGSKA (reference sequence). In DNA form, the CDR3 reads TGCAGTGCTAGAGTAGCGGGGGGCTCCGTCGGGTACAATGAGCAGTTCTTC. Its protein is CSARVAGGSVGYNEQFF.

The chain is built from TRBV6-6 and TRBJ2-3; no reliable D call. Germline CDR1 reads MNHNY; CDR2 reads SVGAGI (reference sequence). This CDR3 has 13 amino acids. V lost 7 bases and J 4 bases, leaving 12 bases between the germline ends. CDR3 protein: CASTFSPPDTQYF. CDR3 nucleotide sequence: TGTGCCAGCACCTTCTCCCCCCCAGATACGCAGTATTTT.

This clonotype showed up just a few times. The genes are TRBV5-1 and TRBJ2-7; 8 nucleotides agree with TRBD1. CDR3 size: 17 residues. Losses at the gene ends were 0 bases for V and 2 bases for J; bases not matched to a gene: 10. Germline lookup yields CDR1 SGHRS and CDR2 YFSETQ. The CDR3 region is CASSLDPTGASPYEQYF. CDR3 in DNA: TGCGCCAGCAGCTTGGACCCGACAGGGGCCTCCCCCTACGAGCAGTACTTC.

V usage is TRBV7-2 and J usage is TRBJ2-7; 8 bases fit TRBD1. Germline loops: CDR1 SGHTA, CDR2 FQGNSA. The CDR3 extends over 15 amino acids. Unmatched junction bases numbered 11, after V lost 5 bases and J lost 5 bases. In DNA, the CDR3 is TGTGCCAGCAGCCCCAACGCAGGGGGCTTAGACGAGCAGTACTTC. As protein: CASSPNAGGLDEQYF.

The table lists this clonotype with many counts. This rearrangement joins TRBV3-1 to TRBJ2-7; D remains unclear. The CDR3 contains 13 residues. Germline assignment: CDR1 LGHDT and CDR2 YNNKEL (reference sequence). The V and J ends lost 1 base and 3 bases respectively, with 7 bases between them. The CDR3 loop is CASSQGSSYEQYF. CDR3 nucleotides: TGTGCCAGCAGCCAAGGTAGCAGCTACGAGCAGTACTTC.

This clonotype has ten or more counts. The chain carries TRBV12-3 or TRBV12-4 and TRBJ2-3, with D possibly TRBD1 on 6 matching bases. Trimming stripped 0 bases from V and 6 bases from J, with 13 bases between. The CDR3 totals 15 residues. DNA for the CDR3: TGTGCCAGCAGTTTAGCGGGGGCTCAGGCGGATACGCAGTATTTT. This translates into CASSLAGAQADTQYF.

The rearrangement links TRBV5-1 to TRBJ2-3; tentative D call: TRBD1 (6 bases). Germline V gene lookup returns CDR1 SGHRS and CDR2 YFSETQ. Trimming removed 6 bases from V and 2 bases from J, with 10 bases in between. The CDR3 extends over 13 amino acids. This CDR3 reads CASNQGYTDTQYF. CDR3 coding DNA: TGCGCCAGCAACCAGGGGTACACAGATACGCAGTATTTT.

This clonotype was seen many times. The CDR3 DNA follows: TGTGCCAGCAGTGAAGGCCAGGGGGCTTCGTATGAAAAACTGTTTTTT. It yields the protein CASSEGQGASYEKLFF. The V gene is TRBV2, the J gene TRBJ1-4; TRBD1 matches 8 bases. V was clipped by 1 base and J by 6 bases; unmatched bases: 7. The V gene's germline CDR1 is SNHLY and CDR2 FYNNEI. The CDR3 contains 16 residues.